The 16 T cell receptor beta chains listed next were all sequenced from one sample in a study of blood T cell repertoires in COVID-19. Assay used: immunoSEQ multiplex PCR; TCRdb lists only in-frame clones, some missing. The sample includes 200,000 or so clones, around 81% of them seen just once. What was sequenced was peripheral blood. The receptors derive from a woman between 65 and 79 years old with acute or convalescent COVID-19.

The genes are TRBV19 and TRBJ2-1, with a tentative D call TRBD2 (6 bases). This CDR3 is 15 amino acids long. Germline CDR1 is LNHDA and CDR2 is SQIVND (reference sequence). V was trimmed by 7 bases and J by 0 bases, leaving 13 bases between them. Here the CDR3 DNA reads TGTGCCAGTACTCCTTTGGGGGGCTCCTACAATGAGCAGTTCTTC. Protein sequence: CASTPLGGSYNEQFF.

The V call is TRBV19, the J call TRBJ1-1; TRBD1 aligns across 10 bases. Germline trimming cut 8 bases from V and 4 bases from J; bases unmatched to any gene: 4. The CDR3 covers 13 residues. Germline CDR1 is LNHDA and CDR2 is SQIVND (reference sequence). The CDR3 region has the DNA TGTGCCAGTGGGACAGGGGAGGCCACTGAAGCTTTCTTT. Translation: CASGTGEATEAFF. Full variable domain (rest looked up from reference TRBV19 and TRBJ1-1): DGGITQSPKYLFRKEGQNVTLSCEQNLNHDAMYWYRQDPGQGLRLIYYSQIVNDFQKGDIAEGYSVSREKKESFPLTVTSAQKNPTAFYLCASGTGEATEAFFGQGTRLTVV.

The chain couples TRBV25-1 to TRBJ1-2; D may be TRBD1 (5 bases). The V gene's germline CDR1 is MGHDK and CDR2 SYGVNS. The CDR3 loop spans 14 amino acids. V shed 1 base and J shed 4 bases, with 10 bases lying between them. The CDR3 DNA sequence: TGTGCCAGCAGTGAATCTAGGGGAATCTATGGCTACACCTTC. This encodes CASSESRGIYGYTF.

This sequence joins TRBV6-5 and TRBJ2-7, with TRBD2 identical over 7 bases. Germline V gene sequence: CDR1 MNHEY, CDR2 SVGAGI. The junction had 4 bases not matched to a gene; V was cut back by 6 bases and J by 5 bases. The CDR3 is 12 amino acids. CDR3 sequence: CASSGLVDEQYF. CDR3 DNA sequence: TGTGCCAGCAGCGGACTAGTTGACGAGCAGTACTTC.

V usage is TRBV7-3 and J usage is TRBJ2-7; no firm D call. V lost 0 bases, J lost 5 bases, and 14 bases lay in between. The CDR3 covers 15 residues. The germline CDR1 and CDR2 sequences are SGHTA and FQGTGA. Written as DNA, the CDR3 is TGTGCCAGCAGCTTAACTGGCCAACCTGTGGACGAGCAGTACTTC. This encodes CASSLTGQPVDEQYF.

This clone was recorded at least ten times. V is TRBV28 and J is TRBJ2-6, with D maybe TRBD1 (5 bases). Germline CDR1 reads MDHEN; CDR2 reads SYDVKM. The CDR3 covers 15 residues. For the CDR3, the DNA is TGTGGCACCGCCGCAGGGTCTTTTGGGGCCAACGTCCTGACTTTC. Translation: CGTAAGSFGANVLTF. Combining the CDR3 with reference TRBV28 and TRBJ2-6 gives the whole variable domain DVKVTQSSRYLVKRTGEKVFLECVQDMDHENMFWYRQDPGLGLRLIYFSYDVKMKEKGDIPEGYSVSREKKERFSLILESASTNQTSMYLCGTAAGSFGANVLTFGAGSRLTVL.

As for this clone: Other DNA sequences in this sample translate to the same CDR3. The CDR3 reads CASSLMRSGNTIYF. DNA of the CDR3: TGTGCCAGCAGTTTGATGCGCTCTGGAAACACCATATATTTT. The rearrangement uses TRBV28 and TRBJ1-3; D uncertain. The CDR3 is 14 amino acids. Looked up from germline, CDR1 is MDHEN and CDR2 is SYDVKM. V lost 3 bases and J 0 bases, leaving 6 bases between the germline ends.

This sequence joins TRBV10-2 and TRBJ2-5, with TRBD2 as a possible D gene (6 bases). The CDR3 has 15 amino acids. V was trimmed by 7 bases and J by 4 bases, leaving 19 bases between them. Germline-derived CDR1 and CDR2 are WSHSY and SAAADI. The DNA of the CDR3 is TGCGCCAGCATCCCGTGGGGGGACCGAGGAGAGACCCAGTACTTC. Amino acids: CASIPWGDRGETQYF.

This clone was picked up a small number of times. V and J are TRBV5-6 and TRBJ2-7, with D unresolved. Germline V gene lookup returns CDR1 SGHDT and CDR2 YYEEEE. The CDR3 spans 15 residues. V dropped 1 base and J dropped 0 bases, with 11 bases sitting between them. Here the CDR3 reads CASSLTGVTSYEQYF. CDR3 coding DNA: TGTGCCAGCAGCTTGACGGGTGTAACCTCCTACGAGCAGTACTTC.

V gene TRBV18 combines with J gene TRBJ2-7, with 10 bases matching TRBD1. This CDR3 is 14 amino acids long. Per germline, CDR1 KGHSH and CDR2 LQKENI. V was pared by 4 bases and J by 3 bases, with 3 bases of the junction left unmatched. CDR3 in DNA: TGTGCCAGCTCACAGGGACAGGGGTACTACGAGCAGTACTTC. Translated, it gives CASSQGQGYYEQYF.

The gene calls are TRBV30 and TRBJ2-1; the match to TRBD1 covers 11 bases. Germline trimming cut 6 bases from V and 4 bases from J; bases unmatched to any gene: 5. This CDR3 spans 14 amino acids. CDR1 and CDR2 (germline): GTSNPN, SVGIG (reference sequence). CDR3 nucleotide sequence: TGTGCCTGTACCGGGACAGGGGGTTACAATGAGCAGTTCTTC. This codes for CACTGTGGYNEQFF.

This clone was seen just once. The chain recombines TRBV19 with TRBJ1-6; no clear D gene. V shed 7 bases and J shed 0 bases, with 10 bases lying between them. The V gene's germline CDR1 is LNHDA and CDR2 SQIVND (reference sequence). The CDR3 is 15 amino acids. CDR3 DNA sequence: TGTGCCAGTATCGGCGGAAGCTCCTATAATTCACCCCTCCACTTT. Protein sequence: CASIGGSSYNSPLHF.

V usage is TRBV18 and J usage is TRBJ1-5; 9 bases line up with TRBD1. The CDR3 consists of 13 residues. Looked up from germline, CDR1 is KGHSH and CDR2 is LQKENI. V lost 3 bases to trimming and J lost 6 bases; unmatched junction nucleotides: 0. CDR3 sequence reads: CASSPGQGQPQHF. As DNA, the CDR3 is TGTGCCAGCTCACCGGGACAGGGTCAGCCCCAGCATTTT. Filled out from reference TRBV18 and TRBJ1-5, the complete variable domain reads NAGVMQNPRHLVRRRGQEARLRCSPMKGHSHVYWYRQLPEEGLKFMVYLQKENIIDESGMPKERFSAEFPKEGPSILRIQQVVRGDSAAYFCASSPGQGQPQHFGDGTRLSIL.

The rearrangement links TRBV24-1 to TRBJ1-2; D might be TRBD1 (5 bases). With 3 bases removed from V and 7 bases from J, the gap between germline ends came to 14 bases. This CDR3 has 14 amino acids. From germline, CDR1 is KGHDR and CDR2 SFDVKD. CDR3 sequence reads: CATSDPGQGLGYTF. The CDR3, as DNA: TGTGCCACCAGTGATCCCGGGCAGGGACTTGGCTACACCTTC.

This chain links TRBV11-2 with TRBJ1-4, with D possibly being TRBD1 (5 bases). This CDR3 has 14 residues. Germline lookup yields CDR1 SGHAT and CDR2 FQNNGV. V gave up 1 base and J gave up 7 bases, with 10 bases separating them. The CDR3 DNA sequence: TGTGCCAGCAGCTTAGCCAGGGTCAGTGAAAAACTGTTTTTT. As protein: CASSLARVSEKLFF.

This clone was seen a handful of times. The chain has TRBV7-9 and TRBJ1-4, with 7 positions matching TRBD1. The CDR3 runs to 14 residues. Germline V gene sequence: CDR1 SEHNR, CDR2 FQNEAQ (reference sequence). After removal of 5 bases from V and 4 bases from J, the junction contained 4 bases not matched to a gene. CDR3 sequence reads: CASSPDRLNEKLFF. CDR3 DNA: TGTGCCAGCAGCCCGGACAGGCTTAATGAAAAACTGTTTTTT.